The clone carrying this TCR beta chain has ten or more counts. The CDR3 covers 13 residues. V lost 5 bases, J lost 1 base, and 9 bases lay in between. The germline V gene has CDR1 SGHRS and CDR2 YFSETQ. The data were taken from a study of prognosis after radiotherapy for stage I lung cancer. Amplicons of TCR beta CDR3 were generated from genomic DNA by two-round multiplex PCR. The use of primers specific to each TRBV and TRBJ gene characterized first-round PCR. MiXCR, run by TCRdb on the multiplex PCR reads, gives a single entry per CDR3 protein. The sample lists about 34,000 distinct CDR3 sequences, less than 40% seen once, with roughly 17% in the top ten.

Sequenced here: PBMCs, sampled before or after stereotactic body radiation therapy (not recorded which). The chain recombines TRBV5-1 with TRBJ1-1; D remains unclear. The TCR comes from a donor over 45 with non-small cell lung cancer. In DNA form, the CDR3 reads TGCGCCAGCAGTAAAAGAGAGAACACTGAAGCTTTCTTT. Encoded protein: CASSKRENTEAFF.